This T cell receptor (beta chain) was recovered during a study of CD8 T cells in ankylosing spondylitis. Notes on the study in general: Seemingly characteristic of ankylosing spondylitis blood was a TCR beta motif consisting of under 10 highly homologous variants.

One entry per CDR3 protein results from TCRdb running MiXCR on the 5' RACE reads. The sample holds about 540,000 distinct CDR3 sequences, about an eighth seen once. This clonotype was found a few times. Its antigen is currently unknown. Germline-derived CDR1 and CDR2 are KGHDR and SFDVKD. This CDR3 is built from 12 residues. Trimming pared 10 bases from V and 2 bases from J, leaving 10 bases between. This clonotype was obtained from a male donor with ankylosing spondylitis. The sequenced sample consisted of blood, either unsorted or a sorted T cell fraction (not recorded which). The chain links TRBV24-1 to TRBJ2-5, with D unresolved. The CDR3 reads CATSAGQETQYF. The CDR3 region has the DNA TGTGCCACATCCGCCGGGCAAGAGACCCAGTACTTC.